Following are 16 T cell receptor beta chains from one sample sequenced in a study of blood T cell repertoires in COVID-19. Data came from immunoSEQ multiplex PCR; TCRdb stores just in-frame clones and leaves some out. The repertoire includes about 210,000 clones, approximately 86% of them detected once, and 0.72% sits in the top ten. Sequences were obtained from peripheral blood. All receptors come from a man aged 40-49 years with acute or convalescent COVID-19.

This clone is a singleton in its sample. V usage is TRBV21-1 and J usage is TRBJ1-5; no check of the table's D call, TRBD1, against the DNA was made. TRBV21-1 is given as a pseudogene. The CDR3 sequence is 19 residues long. This chain's CDR3 is CASSKAPAGYPVSNQPQHF. The CDR3 coding sequence is TGTGCCAGCAGCAAAGCGCCGGCAGGGTACCCCGTCAGCAATCAGCCCCAGCATTTT.

The V call is TRBV3-1 (or the pseudogene TRBV3-2), the J call TRBJ2-3; 10 bases are shared with TRBD1. V lost 6 bases and J lost 6; bases outside the gene matches: 3. Germline-derived CDR1 and CDR2 are LGHDT and YNNKEL (reference sequence). CDR3 length: 13 amino acids. The DNA of the CDR3 is TGTGCCAGCAGACGACAGGGGGCGGATACGCAGTATTTT. Protein: CASRRQGADTQYF.

DNA of the CDR3: TGTGCCAGCACTCCTGAAACCCGGACAGCCTACAATGAGCAGTTCTTC. Translation: CASTPETRTAYNEQFF. This sequence joins TRBV27 and TRBJ2-1; TRBD1 might be the D (6 bases). Trimming shortened V by 7 bases and J by 2 bases, and 18 bases separated the two germline ends. Germline CDR1 reads MNHEY; CDR2 reads SMNVEV (reference sequence). CDR3 length: 16 amino acids.

The chain carries TRBV19 and TRBJ2-3; 10 nucleotides line up with TRBD1. With 5 bases clipped from V and 1 base from J, the junction kept 6 bases outside the gene matches. Germline V CDR1 and CDR2: LNHDA, SQIVND (reference sequence). The CDR3 spans 16 residues. CDR3 sequence reads: CASSHDRGQGTDTQYF. The CDR3 DNA sequence: TGTGCCAGTAGTCACGACAGGGGGCAAGGCACAGATACGCAGTATTTT. Using reference TRBV19 and TRBJ2-3 for the parts outside the CDR3, the full variable domain is DGGITQSPKYLFRKEGQNVTLSCEQNLNHDAMYWYRQDPGQGLRLIYYSQIVNDFQKGDIAEGYSVSREKKESFPLTVTSAQKNPTAFYLCASSHDRGQGTDTQYFGPGTRLTVL.

The CDR3 DNA is TGTGCCAGCAGTTACCTAGGGAGCAACACTGAAGCTTTCTTT. This translates into CASSYLGSNTEAFF. The V call is TRBV6-5, the J call TRBJ1-1, with D hard to call. V shed 2 bases and J shed 2 bases, with 9 bases lying between them. The germline CDR1 and CDR2 sequences are MNHEY and SVGAGI. The CDR3 runs to 14 residues.

The rearrangement links TRBV27 to TRBJ1-1; 7 nucleotides line up with TRBD1. Germline V lookup: CDR1 MNHEY, CDR2 SMNVEV (reference sequence). V shed 6 bases and J 0 bases; nucleotides not matched to a gene: 4. CDR3 size: 14 residues. CDR3 region: CASSDRVMNTEAFF. CDR3 DNA sequence: TGTGCCAGCAGCGACAGGGTAATGAACACTGAAGCTTTCTTT.

The V and J genes are TRBV24-1 and TRBJ2-1; D is perhaps TRBD2 (5 bases). CDR3 length: 14 residues. Trimming stripped 9 bases from V and 5 bases from J, with 16 bases between. Germline V lookup: CDR1 KGHDR, CDR2 SFDVKD. This CDR3 is CATGGGPINNEQFF. DNA of the CDR3: TGTGCCACCGGCGGCGGGCCCATCAACAATGAGCAGTTCTTC.

The J gene is TRBJ2-7, the V gene TRBV19, with D possibly matching TRBD2 (5 bases). The germline CDR1 and CDR2 sequences are LNHDA and SQIVND (reference sequence). V was shortened by 5 bases and J by 0 bases, with 8 bases between the two germline ends. This CDR3 has 13 amino acids. The CDR3: CASSWAGSYEQYF. CDR3 sequence (DNA): TGTGCCAGTAGTTGGGCGGGCTCCTACGAGCAGTACTTC. Full variable domain (remainder filled in from reference TRBV19 and TRBJ2-7): DGGITQSPKYLFRKEGQNVTLSCEQNLNHDAMYWYRQDPGQGLRLIYYSQIVNDFQKGDIAEGYSVSREKKESFPLTVTSAQKNPTAFYLCASSWAGSYEQYFGPGTRLTVT.

V and J are TRBV7-9 and TRBJ2-1; 12 nucleotides line up with TRBD1. From germline, CDR1 is SEHNR and CDR2 FQNEAQ (reference sequence). The junction had 3 bases not matched to a gene; V was cut back by 6 bases and J by 6 bases. CDR3 length: 14 residues. CDR3 amino acids: CASRGTGGFNEQFF. CDR3 in DNA: TGTGCCAGCAGAGGGACAGGGGGCTTCAATGAGCAGTTCTTC. The full variable domain, with the rest looked up from reference TRBV7-9 and TRBJ2-1, is DTGVSQNPRHKITKRGQNVTFRCDPISEHNRLYWYRQTLGQGPEFLTYFQNEAQLEKSRLLSDRFSAERPKGSFSTLEIQRTEQGDSAMYLCASRGTGGFNEQFFGPGTRLTVL.

The J gene is TRBJ1-1, the V gene TRBV4-1; TRBD1 matches at 7 bases. V lost 1 base and J lost 3; bases outside the gene matches: 11. CDR1 and CDR2 (germline): MGHRA, YSYEKL. The CDR3 is 17 residues long. CDR3 nucleotide sequence: TGCGCCAGCAGCCAAGCCCGACCGGACAGGTGGGACACTGAAGCTTTCTTT. Its protein product is CASSQARPDRWDTEAFF.

This clone was found a few times. The V and J genes are TRBV29-1 and TRBJ2-7; no clear D. Between the trimmed V and J ends, which lost 4 bases and 3 bases, there was a span of 10 bases. The germline V gene has CDR1 SQVTM and CDR2 ANQGSEA. The CDR3 is made up of 12 amino acids. CDR3 sequence (DNA): TGCAGCGTTGTATGGGCAGACTACGAGCAGTACTTC. It translates to CSVVWADYEQYF.

J is TRBJ2-7 and V is TRBV19, with 12 bases identical to TRBD1. The V gene's germline CDR1 is LNHDA and CDR2 SQIVND (reference sequence). V dropped 3 bases and J dropped 4; count of bases not matched to a gene: 7. The CDR3 loop spans 16 amino acids. The CDR3 sequence is CASSIYTGQGAYEQYF. For the CDR3, the DNA is TGTGCCAGTAGTATCTATACGGGACAGGGGGCTTACGAGCAGTACTTC.

The V gene is TRBV28, the J gene TRBJ2-6, with D tentatively TRBD1 (6 bases). Germline V gene lookup returns CDR1 MDHEN and CDR2 SYDVKM. V dropped 4 bases and J dropped 2 bases, with 12 bases sitting between them. There are 16 residues in the CDR3. CDR3 region: CASSSYRVAGANVLTF. In nucleotides, the CDR3 is TGTGCCAGCAGTTCGTACAGGGTGGCTGGGGCCAACGTCCTGACTTTC.

The rearrangement joins TRBV4-1 to TRBJ1-2, with 7 bases fitting TRBD1. The J segment lost 2 bases and the V segment lost 6 bases, leaving 3 bases of the junction unmatched. Looked up from germline, CDR1 is MGHRA and CDR2 is YSYEKL. The length of the CDR3 is 13 residues. CDR3 in DNA: TGCGCCAGCAGTCCGGACAGGAACTATGGCTACACCTTC. Protein sequence: CASSPDRNYGYTF.

The rearrangement uses TRBV28 and TRBJ1-4; tentative D call: TRBD1 (6 bases). V gave up 7 bases and J gave up 8 bases, with 23 bases separating them. CDR3 length equals 16 residues. The germline CDR1 and CDR2 sequences are MDHEN and SYDVKM. CDR3 loop: CASTSAGEGDGEKLFF. The CDR3 bases are TGTGCCAGCACCTCCGCCGGGGAGGGGGATGGAGAAAAACTGTTTTTT.

The chain combines TRBV9 with TRBJ2-1; a possible D gene is TRBD2 (6 bases). Germline CDR1 and CDR2: SGDLS and YYNGEE. This CDR3 region has 16 residues. Trimming shortened V by 3 bases and J by 0 bases, and 13 bases separated the two germline ends. The CDR3 is CASSAAGRSSYNEQFF. CDR3 bases: TGTGCCAGCAGCGCCGCGGGGCGAAGCTCCTACAATGAGCAGTTCTTC.